This TCR beta chain was retrieved from a study of immune evolution from preneoplasia to lung adenocarcinoma. Study-wide results and caveats: Later-stage lesions seemingly showed higher T cell density and diversity than normal lung. KRAS-mutant nodules had the highest T cell clonality.

About this clone itself: No antigen is known for it.

Patient tissue came from resections in Japan or China, 2014–2017. Generated by immunoSEQ multiplex PCR, the TCRdb table keeps only in-frame clones and is missing some. Here the sample spans about 3,400 clones, 78% being singletons. The V gene end was trimmed by 1 base and the J gene end by 10 bases; junction bases not matched to a gene: 3. CDR1 and CDR2 from the germline V gene are SGHAT and FQNNGV. This CDR3 has 13 amino acids. Sequencing was done on a sample of FFPE atypical adenomatous hyperplasia tissue from the lung. Sample subset: atypical adenomatous hyperplasia (AAH), lung preneoplasia. This TCR was recovered from a person in their 70s with lung adenocarcinoma. The rearrangement joins TRBV11-2 to TRBJ2-7; 11 bases fit TRBD2. The CDR3 spells CASSLGLAGFQYF. The CDR3 nucleotides are TGTGCCAGCAGCTTAGGACTAGCGGGATTTCAGTACTTC.